The next 6 T cell receptor beta chains were all read from a single sample in a study of cytomegalovirus exposure and HLA in healthy donors. A multiplex PCR was run with 60 Vbeta primers and 13 Jbeta primers. Generated by immunoSEQ multiplex PCR, the TCRdb table keeps only in-frame clones and is missing some. The sample records some 150,000 clones, about 71% being singletons. Sequencing was done on a sample of PBMCs. The receptors stem from a woman aged 25 to 39 in good health and CMV-seronegative.

V is TRBV27 and J is TRBJ2-7; tentative D call: TRBD2 (6 bases). V was cut by 6 bases and J by 0 bases, with 12 bases left in between. Germline V gene lookup returns CDR1 MNHEY and CDR2 SMNVEV (reference sequence). This CDR3 has 14 amino acids. CDR3 sequence (DNA): TGTGCCAGCAGCCCTTACGGGAGCTCCTACGAGCAGTACTTC. Its protein is CASSPYGSSYEQYF.

The chain couples TRBV10-3 to TRBJ2-3, with D perhaps TRBD1 (5 bases). The CDR3 has 11 residues. The ends were cut back, 11 bases at V and 4 bases at J, with 10 bases in the middle. Germline V gene sequence: CDR1 ENHRY, CDR2 SYGVKD. As DNA, the CDR3 is TGTGCCGTGGACATATCAGATACGCAGTATTTT. Translation gives CAVDISDTQYF.

This chain uses TRBV7-2 with TRBJ2-5; 7 bases map to TRBD1. Germline CDR1 and CDR2: SGHTA and FQGNSA. The CDR3 totals 13 residues. Trimming at V came to 7 bases and at J to 5 bases, leaving 7 bases not matched to a gene. This chain's CDR3 is CASTHDRVETQYF. The DNA of the CDR3 is TGTGCCAGCACCCATGACAGGGTGGAGACCCAGTACTTC.

CDR3 DNA: TGTGCCAGCAGCTTGAACAGCCTGACCTACGAGCAGTACTTC. Protein sequence: CASSLNSLTYEQYF. The rearrangement links TRBV7-9 to TRBJ2-7, with D uncertain. V gave up 3 bases and J gave up 2 bases, with 11 bases separating them. Looked up from germline, CDR1 is SEHNR and CDR2 is FQNEAQ (reference sequence). The CDR3 has 14 residues.

The chain recombines TRBV7-2 with TRBJ1-4; no reliable D call. CDR1 is SGHTA and CDR2 is FQGNSA in the germline V gene. V was cut by 5 bases and J by 3 bases, with 10 bases left in between. This CDR3 spans 14 amino acids. For the CDR3, the DNA is TGTGCCAGCAGCCCGGGAAGGGCTAATGAAAAACTGTTTTTT. Translating it yields CASSPGRANEKLFF.

The CDR3 region has the DNA TGTGCCATCAGTGAGTCCTGGGCGGACTATAGCAATCAGCCCCAGCATTTT. Encoded protein: CAISESWADYSNQPQHF. This chain connects TRBV10-3 to TRBJ1-5; no firm D call. Germline lookup yields CDR1 ENHRY and CDR2 SYGVKD. The CDR3 has 17 amino acids. The V end lost 0 bases, the J end lost 0 bases, and 12 bases lay between the germline ends.